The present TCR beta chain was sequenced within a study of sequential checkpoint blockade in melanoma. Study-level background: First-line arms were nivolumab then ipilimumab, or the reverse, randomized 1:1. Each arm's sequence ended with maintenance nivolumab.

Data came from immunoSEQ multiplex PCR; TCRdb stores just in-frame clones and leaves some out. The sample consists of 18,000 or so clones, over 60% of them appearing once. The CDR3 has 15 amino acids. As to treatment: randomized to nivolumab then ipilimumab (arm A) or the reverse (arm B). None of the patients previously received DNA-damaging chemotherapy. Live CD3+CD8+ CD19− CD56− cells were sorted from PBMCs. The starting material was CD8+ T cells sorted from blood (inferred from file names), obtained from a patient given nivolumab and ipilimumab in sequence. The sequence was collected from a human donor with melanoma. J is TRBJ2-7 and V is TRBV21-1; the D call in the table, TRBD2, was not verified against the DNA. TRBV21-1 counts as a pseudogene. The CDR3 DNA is TGTGCCAGCAGCTTGAGGACTCCCCGCTCCTACGAGCAGTACTTC. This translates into CASSLRTPRSYEQYF.